A single T cell receptor (beta chain) is shown here with its context. The target antigen is unknown. The data stem from a study of T cell responses to AZD1222 COVID-19 vaccine. Trimming shortened V by 2 bases and J by 0 bases, and 11 bases separated the two germline ends. The CDR3 loop spans 16 amino acids. CDR1 MNHEY and CDR2 SVGAGI come from the germline V gene. Sequencing was performed with immunoSEQ multiplex PCR; in TCRdb, only in-frame clones are kept and a portion is missing. The data show around 170,000 clones, 90% seen once. Study results and limitations: Most donors were white British, females outnumbered males, and clonal diversity was possibly underestimated. Receipt of two AZD1222 doses was followed by a rise in Spike-specific TCR breadth and depth. Repertoires were collected only later (after the peak T cell response had occurred).

The specimen comprised peripheral blood, sampled on day 0 of AZD1222 vaccination. This receptor was taken from an adult in good health. The chain carries TRBV6-5 and TRBJ1-3; TRBD1 is a possible D gene (5 bases). The CDR3 DNA sequence: TGTGCCAGCAGTTACGCTGGGACGGACTCTGGAAACACCATATATTTT. Residues: CASSYAGTDSGNTIYF.